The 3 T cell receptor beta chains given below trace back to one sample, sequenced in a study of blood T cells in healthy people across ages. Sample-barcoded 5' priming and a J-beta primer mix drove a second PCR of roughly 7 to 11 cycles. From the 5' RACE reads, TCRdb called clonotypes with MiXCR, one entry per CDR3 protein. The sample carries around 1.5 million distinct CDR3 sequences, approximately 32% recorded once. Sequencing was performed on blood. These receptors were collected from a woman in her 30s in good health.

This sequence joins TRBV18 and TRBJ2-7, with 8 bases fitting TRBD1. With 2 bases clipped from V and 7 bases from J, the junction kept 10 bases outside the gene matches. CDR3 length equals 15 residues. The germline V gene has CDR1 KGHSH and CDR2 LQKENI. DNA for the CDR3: TGTGCCAGCTCACCATTACGCAGGGGGCTTTGGGAGCAGTACTTC. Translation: CASSPLRRGLWEQYF.

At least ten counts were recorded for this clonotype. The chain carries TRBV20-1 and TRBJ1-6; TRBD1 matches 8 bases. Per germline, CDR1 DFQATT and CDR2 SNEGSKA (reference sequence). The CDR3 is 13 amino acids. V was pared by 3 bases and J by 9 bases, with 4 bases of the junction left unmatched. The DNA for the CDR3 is TGCAGTGCTAGGACAGGGACAGGTTCACCCCTCCACTTT. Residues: CSARTGTGSPLHF.

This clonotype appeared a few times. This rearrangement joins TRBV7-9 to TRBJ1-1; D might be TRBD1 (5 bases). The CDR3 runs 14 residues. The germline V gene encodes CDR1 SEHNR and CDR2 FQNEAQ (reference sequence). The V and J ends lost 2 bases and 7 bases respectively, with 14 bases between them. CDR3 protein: CASSLRGLGIEAFF. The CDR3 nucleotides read TGTGCCAGCAGCTTAAGGGGCTTAGGGATTGAAGCTTTCTTT.